These 21 T cell receptor beta chains originate from one sample sequenced in a study of early stage breast cancer tumors. The data were produced by immunoSEQ multiplex PCR, yet TCRdb's version contains in-frame clones alone and is incomplete. The sample lists around 28,000 clones; 50% to 75% were seen once. Sequenced input: breast tumor tissue. The origin of the receptors is a person aged 45-60 years with breast cancer.

The CDR3 region is CASSHDSSSWTSSPVETQYF. The CDR3 DNA reads as TGCGCCAGCAGCCACGACTCCTCGTCCTGGACTAGCAGCCCCGTAGAGACCCAGTACTTC. The J gene is TRBJ2-5, the V gene TRBV4-1; the match to TRBD2 covers 8 bases. V shed 3 bases and J 4 bases; nucleotides not matched to a gene: 22. Germline CDR1 reads MGHRA; CDR2 reads YSYEKL. The CDR3 extends over 20 amino acids.

This clone was seen a few times. The V gene is TRBV30, the J gene TRBJ1-4; D might be TRBD1 (5 bases). This CDR3 is built from 15 residues. In germline, CDR1 is GTSNPN, CDR2 SVGIG (reference sequence). The ends were cut back, 2 bases at V and 5 bases at J, with 15 bases in the middle. The CDR3 coding sequence is TGTGCCTGGAGTCTCGGTATGAAGGGGAATGAAAAACTGTTTTTT. It specifies CAWSLGMKGNEKLFF.

This clone turned up a few times. The chain recombines TRBV4-3 with TRBJ1-1, with TRBD1 as a possible D gene (6 bases). This CDR3 contains 16 residues. Germline V gene lookup returns CDR1 LGHNA and CDR2 YSLEER. V dropped 0 bases and J dropped 3 bases, with 14 bases sitting between them. CDR3 DNA: TGCGCCAGCAGCCAAGATAATAGGGGGTGGGACACTGAAGCTTTCTTT. This sequence encodes CASSQDNRGWDTEAFF.

In its sample, this clone was seen a few times. The V call is TRBV2, the J call TRBJ1-5, with 9 nucleotides matching TRBD1. The V gene's germline CDR1 is SNHLY and CDR2 FYNNEI. This CDR3 has 14 residues. The V segment lost 8 bases and the J segment 1 base; nucleotides outside the gene matches: 3. The CDR3 sequence is CASRDRVSNQPQHF. DNA for the CDR3: TGTGCCAGCCGGGACAGGGTGAGCAATCAGCCCCAGCATTTT.

The chain carries TRBV7-3 and TRBJ2-3; maybe TRBD2 (6 bases). The V and J ends lost 5 bases and 1 base respectively, with 13 bases between them. Germline V lookup: CDR1 SGHTA, CDR2 FQGTGA. This CDR3 spans 15 amino acids. CDR3 in amino acids: CASSDYTGGTDTQYF. The DNA for the CDR3 is TGTGCCAGCAGCGACTACACGGGGGGCACAGATACGCAGTATTTT.

In regard to this clone: Other DNA sequences in this specimen translate into the identical CDR3. The chain carries TRBV10-3 and TRBJ2-6; D is unclear. CDR1 ENHRY and CDR2 SYGVKD come from the germline V gene. V shed 6 bases and J shed 0 bases, with 3 bases lying between them. The CDR3 runs 13 residues. The CDR3 DNA reads as TGTGCCATCAGGGGCTCTGGGGCCAACGTCCTGACTTTC. Residues: CAIRGSGANVLTF.

The chain has TRBV5-1 and TRBJ1-3; weak D call: TRBD1 (5 bases). The CDR3 consists of 15 residues. Germline V gene sequence: CDR1 SGHRS, CDR2 YFSETQ. The V end was cut by 3 bases, the J end by 8 bases, with 18 bases between. The CDR3 sequence is CASSCDSYPQDTIYF. The CDR3 nucleotides read TGCGCCAGCAGCTGCGACAGTTATCCCCAGGACACCATATATTTT.

The chain employs TRBV4-2 and TRBJ2-3; D might be TRBD2 (5 bases). This CDR3 is built from 15 residues. V lost 0 bases and J lost 5, with 12 bases in between. Germline V gene sequence: CDR1 LGHNA, CDR2 YNFKEQ. This CDR3 reads CASSQELAPGDTQYF. The DNA for the CDR3 is TGTGCCAGCAGCCAAGAATTAGCGCCGGGAGATACGCAGTATTTT.

The J gene is TRBJ2-1, the V gene TRBV5-1; 9 nucleotides match TRBD2. Germline-derived CDR1 and CDR2 are SGHRS and YFSETQ. The CDR3 covers 16 residues. The V segment lost 5 bases and the J segment 5 bases; nucleotides outside the gene matches: 11. CDR3 bases: TGCGCCAGCAGAGCCGCGGGAGGGCCGTCCAACAATGAGCAGTTCTTC. It translates to CASRAAGGPSNNEQFF.

The V and J genes are TRBV6-1 and TRBJ2-7, with D possibly being TRBD1 (6 bases). The CDR3 length is 12 residues. V was shortened by 4 bases and J by 6 bases, with 10 bases between the two germline ends. Germline CDR1 reads MNHNS; CDR2 reads SASEGT. The CDR3 DNA sequence: TGTGCCAGCAGTGCGAACAGGGCCGAGCAGTACTTC. Protein product: CASSANRAEQYF.

This clone showed up just a few times. V is TRBV19 and J is TRBJ1-5; the D is unclear. Trimming left V 7 bases short and J 3 bases short, with 16 bases between. Looked up from germline, CDR1 is LNHDA and CDR2 is SQIVND (reference sequence). This CDR3 is built from 15 residues. CDR3 in amino acids: CASTVDSGANQPQHF. The CDR3 coding sequence is TGTGCCAGTACCGTAGACTCCGGAGCCAATCAGCCCCAGCATTTT.

This chain connects TRBV4-3 to TRBJ2-7, with D tentatively TRBD2 (5 bases). CDR3 length equals 15 residues. Germline V CDR1 and CDR2: LGHNA, YSLEER. Between the trimmed V and J ends, which lost 1 base and 0 bases, there was a span of 10 bases. The CDR3 here is CASSQAVDSSYEQYF. The CDR3 DNA reads TGCGCCAGCAGCCAAGCGGTGGACTCCTCCTACGAGCAGTACTTC.

The chain couples TRBV11-3 to TRBJ1-1, with a possible D match to TRBD1 (6 bases). V was shortened by 0 bases and J by 1 base, with 6 bases between the two germline ends. CDR3 length: 14 amino acids. Germline V gene data show CDR1 as SGHNT and CDR2 as YENEEA. The CDR3 loop reads CASSLEGQNTEAFF. The DNA for the CDR3 is TGTGCCAGCAGCTTAGAGGGACAGAACACTGAAGCTTTCTTT.

This chain uses TRBV14 with TRBJ2-7; TRBD2 agrees at 7 bases. The CDR3 covers 18 residues. Germline loops: CDR1 SGHDN, CDR2 FVKESK. V lost 4 bases and J lost 1; bases outside the gene matches: 16. DNA of the CDR3: TGTGCCAGCAGCCCAAAACCTTTAAGGGGACTAATTTCCTACGAGCAGTACTTC. Translating it yields CASSPKPLRGLISYEQYF. Supplemented by reference TRBV14 and TRBJ2-7, the full variable domain reads EAGVTQFPSHSVIEKGQTVTLRCDPISGHDNLYWYRRVMGKEIKFLLHFVKESKQDESGMPNNRFLAERTGGTYSTLKVQPAELEDSGVYFCASSPKPLRGLISYEQYFGPGTRLTVT.

This clone showed up just a few times. This chain joins TRBV30 and TRBJ1-5; tentatively, D is TRBD1 (6 bases). From germline, CDR1 is GTSNPN and CDR2 SVGIG (reference sequence). The CDR3 runs 14 residues. The V gene lost 1 base and the J gene lost 4 bases, with 11 bases spanning the gap. The CDR3 DNA is TGTGCCTGGAGTGGACAGGCTTTTAATCAGCCCCAGCATTTT. Translating it yields CAWSGQAFNQPQHF.

The V and J genes are TRBV7-6 and TRBJ1-1, with 7 bases fitting TRBD1. This CDR3 is built from 13 residues. Looked up from germline, CDR1 is SGHVS and CDR2 is FNYEAQ. Trimming cost V 5 bases and J 3 bases; bases outside gene matches: 3. CDR3: CASSIDRDTEAFF. CDR3 DNA: TGTGCCAGCAGCATAGACAGGGACACTGAAGCTTTCTTT.

In this sample, this clone turned up a few times. The rearrangement links TRBV7-9 to TRBJ1-1; D is possibly TRBD1 (6 bases). The germline V gene encodes CDR1 SEHNR and CDR2 FQNEAQ (reference sequence). The CDR3 is 14 residues long. Deletions cut 3 bases from V and 6 bases from J, with 14 bases between. Here the CDR3 DNA reads TGTGCCAGCAGCTTGGACAGCCATCGCCCTGAAGCTTTCTTT. This codes for CASSLDSHRPEAFF.

In this sample, this clone turned up once. The gene calls are TRBV11-2 and TRBJ2-3, with 12 bases aligning to TRBD2. The CDR3 spans 18 residues. Per germline, CDR1 SGHAT and CDR2 FQNNGV. V shed 10 bases and J 4 bases; nucleotides not matched to a gene: 18. The DNA of the CDR3 is TGTGCCACCCGACCGGTGGCTAGCGGGAGGGCCCGGGCAGATACGCAGTATTTT. Encoded protein: CATRPVASGRARADTQYF.

CDR3 loop: CASSPRANEQFF. CDR3 nucleotide sequence: TGTGCCAGCAGCCCGAGGGCAAATGAGCAGTTCTTC. The chain joins TRBV5-6 to TRBJ2-1, with a possible D match to TRBD2 (5 bases). Trimming removed 4 bases at V and 7 bases at J, with 9 bases between. Germline CDR1 is SGHDT and CDR2 is YYEEEE. There are 12 residues in the CDR3.

This clone has more than one count but fewer than ten. V is TRBV14 and J is TRBJ2-2; TRBD2 matches 13 bases. Germline V gene data show CDR1 as SGHDN and CDR2 as FVKESK. This CDR3 is built from 17 residues. The ends lost 0 bases at V and 4 bases at J; junction bases unmatched: 2. The CDR3 region is CASSQDGLAGVTGELFF. The CDR3 nucleotides are TGTGCCAGCAGCCAAGATGGACTAGCGGGGGTCACCGGGGAGCTGTTTTTT.

This clone was recorded only once. This chain uses TRBV5-1 with TRBJ2-5; D might be TRBD2 (6 bases). Trimming stripped 4 bases from V and 5 bases from J, with 18 bases between. This CDR3 is built from 15 residues. Per the germline V gene, CDR1 is SGHRS and CDR2 is YFSETQ. CDR3 DNA sequence: TGCGCCAGCAGCCTTGCCGGGACCAGCGGGGAGACCCAGTACTTC. Amino acid sequence: CASSLAGTSGETQYF.